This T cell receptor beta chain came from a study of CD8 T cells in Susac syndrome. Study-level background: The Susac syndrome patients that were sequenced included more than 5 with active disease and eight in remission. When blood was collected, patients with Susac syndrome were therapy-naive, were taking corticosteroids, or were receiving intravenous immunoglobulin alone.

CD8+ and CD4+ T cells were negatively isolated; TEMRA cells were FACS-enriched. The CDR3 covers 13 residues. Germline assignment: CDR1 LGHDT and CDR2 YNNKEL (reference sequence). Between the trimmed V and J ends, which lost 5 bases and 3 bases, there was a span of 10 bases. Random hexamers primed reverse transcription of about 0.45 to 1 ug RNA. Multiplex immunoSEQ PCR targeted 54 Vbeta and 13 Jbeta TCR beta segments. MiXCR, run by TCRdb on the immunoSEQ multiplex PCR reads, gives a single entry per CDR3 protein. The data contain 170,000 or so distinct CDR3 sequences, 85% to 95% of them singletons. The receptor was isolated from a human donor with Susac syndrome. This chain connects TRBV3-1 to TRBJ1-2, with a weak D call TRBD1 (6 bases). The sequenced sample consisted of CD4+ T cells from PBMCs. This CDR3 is CASSYRTDYGYTF. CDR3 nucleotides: TGTGCCAGCAGCTACCGGACAGACTATGGCTACACCTTC.